The 8 T cell receptor beta chains reported below all come from one sample, sequenced in a study of cytomegalovirus exposure and HLA in healthy donors (dated by TCRdb to the late 2010s). Library method: the immunoSEQ multiplex PCR assay. The multiplex PCR relied on a mix of 60 forward primers for TCR Vbeta segments and 13 reverse primers for TCR Jbeta segments. TCRdb carries this immuneACCESS record with in-frame sequences only. Its versions omit some clonotypes, under half of them owing to an unresolved V gene in the studies checked, with the rest unexplained. This sample is represented by about 110,000 clones; roughly 78% of them were singletons. The ten largest clones take up roughly 1.2% of the sample. Input material: PBMCs. The receptors come from a woman aged 25 to 39 in good health and CMV-seronegative.

This clone has only a few counts. This chain links TRBV6-1 with TRBJ2-3; 8 bases are a match to TRBD2. This CDR3 comprises 16 residues. CDR1 and CDR2 (germline): MNHNS, SASEGT. V was clipped by 0 bases and J by 4 bases; unmatched bases: 6. CDR3 sequence: CASSEAPGGAADTQYF. The DNA for the CDR3 is TGTGCCAGCAGTGAAGCACCGGGGGGGGCAGCAGATACGCAGTATTTT.

The chain is built from TRBV28 and TRBJ2-7; tentatively, D is TRBD1 (5 bases). This CDR3 is 13 amino acids long. Germline V CDR1 and CDR2: MDHEN, SYDVKM. The V end lost 8 bases, the J end lost 6 bases, and 17 bases lay between the germline ends. The DNA of the CDR3 is TGTGCCAGCTCGGACACAGCCGAGTTCGAGCAGTACTTC. It is translated as CASSDTAEFEQYF.

About this clone: This CDR3 is also generated by other DNA sequences in the sample. This chain joins TRBV30 and TRBJ1-2, with a weak D call TRBD1 (6 bases). Trimming removed 1 base from V and 7 bases from J, with 16 bases in between. The germline V gene has CDR1 GTSNPN and CDR2 SVGIG (reference sequence). This CDR3 spans 14 amino acids. CDR3: CAWSALVGAAGYTF. The CDR3 coding sequence is TGTGCCTGGAGTGCCCTGGTGGGGGCAGCTGGCTACACCTTC.

The rearrangement uses TRBV5-4 and TRBJ1-1, with a possible D match to TRBD1 (6 bases). The CDR3 is 14 amino acids. V was pared by 4 bases and J by 2 bases, with 12 bases between. Looked up from germline, CDR1 is SGHNT and CDR2 is YYREEE (reference sequence). This CDR3 is CASSPGGPNTEAFF. CDR3 bases: TGTGCCAGCAGCCCCGGGGGGCCAAACACTGAAGCTTTCTTT. Full variable domain (remainder filled in from reference TRBV5-4 and TRBJ1-1): ETGVTQSPTHLIKTRGQQVTLRCSSQSGHNTVSWYQQALGQGPQFIFQYYREEENGRGNFPPRFSGLQFPNYSSELNVNALELDDSALYLCASSPGGPNTEAFFGQGTRLTVV.

This sequence joins TRBV15 and TRBJ1-4; possible D gene TRBD1, 6 bases. Trimming took 0 bases from V and 8 from J, leaving 13 bases between them. CDR3 length: 15 residues. Germline V gene data show CDR1 as LNHNV and CDR2 as YYDKDF (reference sequence). The CDR3 reads CATSREGGGLEKLFF. CDR3 nucleotide sequence: TGTGCCACCAGCAGAGAAGGGGGGGGTTTGGAAAAACTGTTTTTT.

This clone was counted a few times. V usage is TRBV2 and J usage is TRBJ2-7, with 7 positions matching TRBD2. The CDR3 contains 14 residues. J gave up 0 bases and V 6 bases, and 5 bases lay outside the gene matches. Germline V CDR1 and CDR2: SNHLY, FYNNEI. CDR3 in amino acids: CASRETSPSYEQYF. DNA for the CDR3: TGTGCCAGCAGGGAGACTAGCCCCTCCTACGAGCAGTACTTC.

This clone was recorded a few times. Relative to the germline gene, one junction end is altered; a read error may explain this. The V call is TRBV10-1, the J call TRBJ2-7; TRBD2 aligns across 7 bases. CDR3 length equals 11 residues. CDR1 and CDR2 (germline): WNHNN, SYGVQD (reference sequence). The CDR3 region has the DNA TGCGCCAGCAGTGGGTCGTCGGGACTACGCTTC. Translated: CASSGSSGLRF.

V gene TRBV4-1 combines with J gene TRBJ2-5; 9 bases align to TRBD1. Losses at the gene ends were 3 bases for V and 5 bases for J; bases not matched to a gene: 10. The CDR3 loop spans 16 amino acids. Germline values: CDR1 MGHRA, CDR2 YSYEKL. This CDR3 reads CASSHVGQGTGETQYF. The CDR3 DNA reads as TGCGCCAGCAGCCACGTTGGACAGGGGACAGGGGAGACCCAGTACTTC.